The rows below give T cell receptor beta chains drawn from one sample of a study of blood T cell repertoires in COVID-19. Libraries were prepared by immunoSEQ multiplex PCR; TCRdb keeps only in-frame clonotypes and omits some of them. The sample yields approximately 500,000 clones, approximately 88% seen once. The sample was PBMCs or T cells enriched from blood (not recorded which). These receptors all stem from a woman between 40 and 55 years old who had recovered from COVID-19. The CDR3 runs from the conserved cysteine through the conserved F or W. D genes are given only for firm matches. Clone size appears in some rows only: once, few, many, or a class for an expanded clone.

clone_size	cdr3_length	v_call	d_call	j_call	cdr3_nt	cdr3_aa
-	14	TRBV11-1	-	TRBJ2-1	TGTGCCAGCAGCACTATACAGGGAACCAATGAGCAGTTCTTC	CASSTIQGTNEQFF
-	17	TRBV15	TRBD1	TRBJ2-2	TGTGCCACCAGCAGAGGAAAGGGACAGGGTCGCACCGGGGAGCTGTTTTTT	CATSRGKGQGRTGELFF
few	15	TRBV5-4	TRBD1	TRBJ1-5	TGTGCCACCCCCGGGGTACAGGGGATCAATCAGCCCCAGCATTTT	CATPGVQGINQPQHF
-	16	TRBV12-5	TRBD1	TRBJ1-1	TGTGCTAGTATTACGAGTTGGGACAGGGAGAACACTGAAGCTTTCTTT	CASITSWDRENTEAFF
-	14	TRBV6-5	TRBD1	TRBJ2-7	TGTGCCAGCAGCCGGGACAGGGTTTCCTACGAGCAGTACTTC	CASSRDRVSYEQYF
-	18	TRBV7-4	-	TRBJ2-7	TGTGCCAGCAGCTTATCGCCCGGCCAGGGTACAAGCTCCTACGAGCAGTACTTC	CASSLSPGQGTSSYEQYF
-	14	TRBV4-3	-	TRBJ1-1	TGCGCCAGCAGCCAAGTCGGAGAAAAGCGTGAATCTTTCTTT	CASSQVGEKRESFF
-	12	TRBV19	-	TRBJ1-1	TGTGCCAGCGCAATCGAAGGGGCGAGAGCTTTCTTT	CASAIEGARAFF
-	15	TRBV5-1	TRBD1	TRBJ1-1	TGCGCCAGCAGCCCCAAGACAGGGATGGGCACTGAAGCTTTCTTT	CASSPKTGMGTEAFF
-	11	TRBV20-1	-	TRBJ2-1	TGCAGTGGAACGGAGAACAATGAGCAGTTCTTC	CSGTENNEQFF